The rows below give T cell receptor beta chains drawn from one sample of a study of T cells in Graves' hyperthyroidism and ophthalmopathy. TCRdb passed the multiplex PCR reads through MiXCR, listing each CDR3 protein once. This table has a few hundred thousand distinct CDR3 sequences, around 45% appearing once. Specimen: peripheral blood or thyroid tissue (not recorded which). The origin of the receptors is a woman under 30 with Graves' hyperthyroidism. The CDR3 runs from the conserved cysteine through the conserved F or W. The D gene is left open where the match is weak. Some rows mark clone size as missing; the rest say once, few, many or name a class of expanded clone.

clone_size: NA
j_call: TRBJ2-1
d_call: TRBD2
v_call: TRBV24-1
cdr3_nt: TGTGCCACCAGTGAACGGACTAGCGGGAGGGGTGAGCAGTTCTTC
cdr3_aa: CATSERTSGRGEQFF

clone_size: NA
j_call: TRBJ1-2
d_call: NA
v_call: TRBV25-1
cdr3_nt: TGTGCCAGCTCGCCAGGGACGCCCTATGGCTACACCTTC
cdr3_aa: CASSPGTPYGYTF

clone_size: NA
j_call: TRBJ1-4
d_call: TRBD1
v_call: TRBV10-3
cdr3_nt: TGTGCCATCAGGGGACAGGGGGCGAGCGCCTACAATGAAAAACTGTTTTTT
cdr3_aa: CAIRGQGASAYNEKLFF

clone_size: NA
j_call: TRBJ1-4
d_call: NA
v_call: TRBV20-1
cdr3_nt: TGCAGTGCCCGGGGGGGGGGCACTGAAGATAGTGAAAAACTGTTTTTT
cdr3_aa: CSARGGGTEDSEKLFF

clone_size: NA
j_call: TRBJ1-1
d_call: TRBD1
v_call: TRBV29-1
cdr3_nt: TGCAGCGTTGATGGACAGGGGGGGAAGAACACTGAAGCTTTCTTT
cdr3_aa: CSVDGQGGKNTEAFF

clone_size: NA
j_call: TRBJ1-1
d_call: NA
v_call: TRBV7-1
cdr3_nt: TGTGCCAGCAGCTCAAGGGGGTCGTATGAAGCTTTCTTT
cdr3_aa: CASSSRGSYEAFF

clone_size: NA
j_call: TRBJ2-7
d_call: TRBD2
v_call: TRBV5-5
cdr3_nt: TGTGCCAGCAGCGTACATAGCGGGAGGGCTTCCTACGAGCAGTACTTC
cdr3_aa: CASSVHSGRASYEQYF

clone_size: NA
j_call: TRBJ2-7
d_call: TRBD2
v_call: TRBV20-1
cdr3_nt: TGCAGTGCTAGATTTCTAGCGGACGAGCAGTACTTC
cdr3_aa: CSARFLADEQYF

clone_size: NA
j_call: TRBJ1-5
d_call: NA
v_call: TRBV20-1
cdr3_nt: TGCAGTGCTAGGGGGAGGGATCAGCCCCAGCATTTT
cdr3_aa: CSARGRDQPQHF

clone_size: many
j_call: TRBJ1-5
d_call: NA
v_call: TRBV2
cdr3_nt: TGTGCCAGCAGTGGCCTTGGGGGACAGCCCCAGCATTTT
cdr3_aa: CASSGLGGQPQHF

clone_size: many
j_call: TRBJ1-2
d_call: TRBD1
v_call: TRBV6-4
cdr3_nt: TGTGCCAGCAGCGCCTTTTGGGACAGGGGGGACTATGGCTACACCTTC
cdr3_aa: CASSAFWDRGDYGYTF

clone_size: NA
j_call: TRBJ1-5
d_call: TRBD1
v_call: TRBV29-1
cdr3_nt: TGCAGCACTCACAGGGGGTCAGGCAATGAGCATTTT
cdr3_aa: CSTHRGSGNEHF

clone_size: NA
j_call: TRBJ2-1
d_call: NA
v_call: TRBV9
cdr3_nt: TGTGCCAGCAGCGTAGTTAACGGGGGCAATGAGCAGTTCTTC
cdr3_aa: CASSVVNGGNEQFF

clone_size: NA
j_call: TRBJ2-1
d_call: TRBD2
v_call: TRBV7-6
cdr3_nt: TGTGCCAGCAGCCCAAGGGGACTAGGCAATGAGCAGTTCTTC
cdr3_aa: CASSPRGLGNEQFF